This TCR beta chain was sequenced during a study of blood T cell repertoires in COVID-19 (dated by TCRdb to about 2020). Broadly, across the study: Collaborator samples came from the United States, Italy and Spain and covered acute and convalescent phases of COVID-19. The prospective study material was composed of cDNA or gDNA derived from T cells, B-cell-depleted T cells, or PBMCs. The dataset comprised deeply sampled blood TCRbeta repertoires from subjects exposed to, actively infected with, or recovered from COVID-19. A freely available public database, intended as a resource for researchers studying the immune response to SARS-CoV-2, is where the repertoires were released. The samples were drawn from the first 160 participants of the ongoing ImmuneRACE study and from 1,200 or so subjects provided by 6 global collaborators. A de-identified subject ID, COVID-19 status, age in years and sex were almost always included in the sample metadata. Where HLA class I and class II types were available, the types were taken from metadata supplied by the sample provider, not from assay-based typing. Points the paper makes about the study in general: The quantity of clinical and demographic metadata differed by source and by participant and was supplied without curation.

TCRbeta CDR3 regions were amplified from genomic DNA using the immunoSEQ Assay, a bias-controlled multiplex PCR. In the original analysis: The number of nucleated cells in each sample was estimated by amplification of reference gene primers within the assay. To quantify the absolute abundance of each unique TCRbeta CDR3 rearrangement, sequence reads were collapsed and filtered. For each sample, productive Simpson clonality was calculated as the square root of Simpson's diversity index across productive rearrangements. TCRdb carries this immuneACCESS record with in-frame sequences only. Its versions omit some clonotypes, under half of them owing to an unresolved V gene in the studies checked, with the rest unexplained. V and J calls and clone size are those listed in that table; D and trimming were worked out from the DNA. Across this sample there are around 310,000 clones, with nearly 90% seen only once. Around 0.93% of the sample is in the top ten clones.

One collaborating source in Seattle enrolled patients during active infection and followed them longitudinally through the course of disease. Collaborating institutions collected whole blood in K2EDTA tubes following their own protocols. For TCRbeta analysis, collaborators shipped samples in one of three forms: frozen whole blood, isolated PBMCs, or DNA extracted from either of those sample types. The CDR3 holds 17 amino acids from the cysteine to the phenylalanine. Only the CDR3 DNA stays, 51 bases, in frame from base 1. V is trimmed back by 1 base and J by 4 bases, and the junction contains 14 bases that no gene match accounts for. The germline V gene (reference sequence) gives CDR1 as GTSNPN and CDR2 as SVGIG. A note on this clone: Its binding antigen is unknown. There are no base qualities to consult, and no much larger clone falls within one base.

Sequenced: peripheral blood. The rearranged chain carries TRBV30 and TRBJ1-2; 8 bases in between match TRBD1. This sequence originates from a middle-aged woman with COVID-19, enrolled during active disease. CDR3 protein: CAWSDLWSTGGSYGYTF. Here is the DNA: TGTGCCTGGAGTGACCTCTGGAGTACAGGGGGTAGCTATGGCTACACCTTC.